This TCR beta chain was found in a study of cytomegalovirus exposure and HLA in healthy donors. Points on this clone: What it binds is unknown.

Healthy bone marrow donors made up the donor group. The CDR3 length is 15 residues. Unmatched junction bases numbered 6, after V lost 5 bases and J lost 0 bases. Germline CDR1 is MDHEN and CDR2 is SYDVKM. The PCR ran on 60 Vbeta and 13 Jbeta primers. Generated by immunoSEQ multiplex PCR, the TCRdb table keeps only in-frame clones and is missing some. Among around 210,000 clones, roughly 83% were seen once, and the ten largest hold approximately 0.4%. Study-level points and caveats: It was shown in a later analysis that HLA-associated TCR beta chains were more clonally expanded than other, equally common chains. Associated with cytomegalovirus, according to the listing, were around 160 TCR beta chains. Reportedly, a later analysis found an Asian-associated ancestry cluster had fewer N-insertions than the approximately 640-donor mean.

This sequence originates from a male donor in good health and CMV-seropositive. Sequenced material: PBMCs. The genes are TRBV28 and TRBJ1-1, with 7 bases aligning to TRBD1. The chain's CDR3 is CASSLWDRVNTEAFF. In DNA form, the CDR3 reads TGTGCCAGCAGTCTTTGGGACAGAGTGAACACTGAAGCTTTCTTT.